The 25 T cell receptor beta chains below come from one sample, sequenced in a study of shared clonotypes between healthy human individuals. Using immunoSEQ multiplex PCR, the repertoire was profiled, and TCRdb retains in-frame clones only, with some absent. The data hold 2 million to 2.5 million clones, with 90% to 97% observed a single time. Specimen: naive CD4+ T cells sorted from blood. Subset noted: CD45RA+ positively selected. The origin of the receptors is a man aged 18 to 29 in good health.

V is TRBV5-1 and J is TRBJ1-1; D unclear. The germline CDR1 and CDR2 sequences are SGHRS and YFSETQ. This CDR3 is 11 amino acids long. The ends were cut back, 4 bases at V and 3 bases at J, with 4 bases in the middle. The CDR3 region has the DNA TGCGCCAGCAGCGATTACACTGAAGCTTTCTTT. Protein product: CASSDYTEAFF.

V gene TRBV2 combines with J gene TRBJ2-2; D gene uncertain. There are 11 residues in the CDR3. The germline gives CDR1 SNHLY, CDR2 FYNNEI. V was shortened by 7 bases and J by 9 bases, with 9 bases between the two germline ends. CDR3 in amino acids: CASTRTRELFF. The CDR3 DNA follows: TGTGCCAGCACAAGGACCCGGGAGCTGTTTTTT. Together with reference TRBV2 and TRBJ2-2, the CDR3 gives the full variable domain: EPEVTQTPSHQVTQMGQEVILRCVPISNHLYFYWYRQILGQKVEFLVSFYNNEISEKSEIFDDQFSVERPDGSNFTLKIRSTKLEDSAMYFCASTRTRELFFGEGSRLTVL.

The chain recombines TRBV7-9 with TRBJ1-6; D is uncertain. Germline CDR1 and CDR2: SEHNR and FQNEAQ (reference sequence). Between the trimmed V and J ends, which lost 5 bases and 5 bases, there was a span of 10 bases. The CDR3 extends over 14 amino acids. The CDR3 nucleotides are TGTGCCAGCAGCGAGACGGCCGATAATTCACCCCTCCACTTT. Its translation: CASSETADNSPLHF. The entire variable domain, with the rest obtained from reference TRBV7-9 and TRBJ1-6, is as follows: DTGVSQNPRHKITKRGQNVTFRCDPISEHNRLYWYRQTLGQGPEFLTYFQNEAQLEKSRLLSDRFSAERPKGSFSTLEIQRTEQGDSAMYLCASSETADNSPLHFGNGTRLTVT.

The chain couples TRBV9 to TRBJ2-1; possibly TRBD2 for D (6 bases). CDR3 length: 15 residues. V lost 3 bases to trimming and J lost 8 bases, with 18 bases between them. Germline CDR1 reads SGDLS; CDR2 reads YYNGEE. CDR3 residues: CASSALGGVGDEQFF. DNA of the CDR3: TGTGCCAGCAGCGCACTGGGGGGAGTTGGTGATGAGCAGTTCTTC.

CDR3 bases: TGTGCCAGCAAGGGCTCCTCCGTAGGGCCCCAGCATTTT. It specifies CASKGSSVGPQHF. V is TRBV27 and J is TRBJ1-5; D not certain. Germline values: CDR1 MNHEY, CDR2 SMNVEV (reference sequence). The CDR3 runs 13 residues. The V gene lost 7 bases and the J gene lost 9 bases, with 16 bases spanning the gap.

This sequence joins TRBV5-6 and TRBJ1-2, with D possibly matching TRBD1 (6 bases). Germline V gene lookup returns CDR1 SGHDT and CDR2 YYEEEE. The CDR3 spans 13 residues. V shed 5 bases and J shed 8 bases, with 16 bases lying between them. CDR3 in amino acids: CASSFPGAEGYTF. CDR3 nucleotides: TGTGCCAGCAGTTTCCCGGGGGCAGAGGGCTACACCTTC.

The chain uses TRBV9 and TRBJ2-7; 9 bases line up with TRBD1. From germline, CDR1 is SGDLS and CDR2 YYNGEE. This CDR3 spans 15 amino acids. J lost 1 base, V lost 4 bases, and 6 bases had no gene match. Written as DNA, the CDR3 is TGTGCCAGCAGCCCTGGACAGGGGCGATCCTACGAGCAGTACTTC. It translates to CASSPGQGRSYEQYF.

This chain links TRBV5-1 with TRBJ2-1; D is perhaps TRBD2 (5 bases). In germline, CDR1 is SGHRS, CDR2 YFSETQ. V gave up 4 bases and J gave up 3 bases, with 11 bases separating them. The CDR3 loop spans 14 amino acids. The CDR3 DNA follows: TGCGCCAGCAGCGTTGAGGGCTACTACAATGAGCAGTTCTTC. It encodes CASSVEGYYNEQFF.

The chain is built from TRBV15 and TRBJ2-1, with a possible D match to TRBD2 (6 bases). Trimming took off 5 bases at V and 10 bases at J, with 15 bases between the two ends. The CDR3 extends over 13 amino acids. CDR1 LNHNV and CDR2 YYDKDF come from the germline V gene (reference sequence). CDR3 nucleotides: TGTGCCACCAGCCGCCCCCTAGCGAGAGAGCAGTTCTTC. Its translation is CATSRPLAREQFF.

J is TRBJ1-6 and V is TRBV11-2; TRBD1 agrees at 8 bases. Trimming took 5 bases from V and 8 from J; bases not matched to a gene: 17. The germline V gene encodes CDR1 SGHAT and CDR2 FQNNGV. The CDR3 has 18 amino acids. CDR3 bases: TGTGCCAGCAGCCAACGTAGCCCAGGGGGCGCGGGTTATTCACCCCTCCACTTT. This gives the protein CASSQRSPGGAGYSPLHF.

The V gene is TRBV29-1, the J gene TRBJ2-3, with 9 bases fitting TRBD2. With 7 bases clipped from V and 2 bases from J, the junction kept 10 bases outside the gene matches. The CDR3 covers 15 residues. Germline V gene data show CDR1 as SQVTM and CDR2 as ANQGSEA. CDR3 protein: CSANEAGGITDTQYF. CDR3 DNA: TGCAGCGCCAATGAAGCGGGGGGAATCACAGATACGCAGTATTTT.

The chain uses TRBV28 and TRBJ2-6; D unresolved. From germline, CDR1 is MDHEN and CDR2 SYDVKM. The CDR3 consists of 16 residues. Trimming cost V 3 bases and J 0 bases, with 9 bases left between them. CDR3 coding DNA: TGTGCCAGCAGTTTCTTACGACTCTCTGGGGCCAACGTCCTGACTTTC. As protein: CASSFLRLSGANVLTF. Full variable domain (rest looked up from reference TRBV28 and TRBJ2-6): DVKVTQSSRYLVKRTGEKVFLECVQDMDHENMFWYRQDPGLGLRLIYFSYDVKMKEKGDIPEGYSVSREKKERFSLILESASTNQTSMYLCASSFLRLSGANVLTFGAGSRLTVL.

Here the CDR3 reads CASSLLTGYYNEQFF. The CDR3 DNA is TGTGCCAGCAGCTTGCTAACCGGATACTACAATGAGCAGTTCTTC. The gene calls are TRBV7-2 and TRBJ2-1; D remains ambiguous. The ends were cut back, 3 bases at V and 3 bases at J, with 12 bases in the middle. Germline CDR1 is SGHTA and CDR2 is FQGNSA. This CDR3 comprises 15 residues.

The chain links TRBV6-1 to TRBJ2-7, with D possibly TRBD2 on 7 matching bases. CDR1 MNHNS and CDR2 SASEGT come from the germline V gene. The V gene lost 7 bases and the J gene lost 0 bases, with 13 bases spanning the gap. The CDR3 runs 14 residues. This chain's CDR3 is CASNKGGTSYEQYF. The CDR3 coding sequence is TGTGCCAGCAACAAGGGGGGGACCTCCTACGAGCAGTACTTC.

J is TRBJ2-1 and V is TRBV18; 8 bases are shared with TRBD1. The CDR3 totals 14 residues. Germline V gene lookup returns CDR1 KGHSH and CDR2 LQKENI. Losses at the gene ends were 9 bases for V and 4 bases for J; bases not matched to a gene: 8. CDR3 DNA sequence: TGTGCCAGTGGGGGACAGGAGCTTTACAATGAGCAGTTCTTC. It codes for CASGGQELYNEQFF.

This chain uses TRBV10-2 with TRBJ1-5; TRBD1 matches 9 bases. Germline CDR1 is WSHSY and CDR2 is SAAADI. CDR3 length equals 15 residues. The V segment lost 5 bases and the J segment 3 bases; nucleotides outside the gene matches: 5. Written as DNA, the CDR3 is TGCGCCAGCAGTAGGACAGGGGTGGACAATCAGCCCCAGCATTTT. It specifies CASSRTGVDNQPQHF.

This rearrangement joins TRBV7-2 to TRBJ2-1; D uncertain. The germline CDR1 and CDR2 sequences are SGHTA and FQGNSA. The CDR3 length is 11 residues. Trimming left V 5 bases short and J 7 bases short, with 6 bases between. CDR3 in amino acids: CASSLQNEQFF. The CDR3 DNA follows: TGTGCCAGCAGCCTTCAAAATGAGCAGTTCTTC.

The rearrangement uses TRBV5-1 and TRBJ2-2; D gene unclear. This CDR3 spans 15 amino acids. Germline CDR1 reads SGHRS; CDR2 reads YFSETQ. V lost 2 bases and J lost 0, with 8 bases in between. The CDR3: CASSFQASNTGELFF. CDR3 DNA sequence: TGCGCCAGCAGCTTTCAGGCCTCGAACACCGGGGAGCTGTTTTTT.

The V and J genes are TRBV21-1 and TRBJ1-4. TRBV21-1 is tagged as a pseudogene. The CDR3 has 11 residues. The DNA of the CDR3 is TGTGCCAGCAGCAAAGGAGAAAAACTGTTTTTT. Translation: CASSKGEKLFF.

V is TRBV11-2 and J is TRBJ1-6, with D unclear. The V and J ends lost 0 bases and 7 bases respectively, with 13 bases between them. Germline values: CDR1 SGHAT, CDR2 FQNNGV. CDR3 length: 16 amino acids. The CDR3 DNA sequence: TGTGCCAGCAGCTTAGATCTCAGGTTCGGGAATTCACCCCTCCACTTT. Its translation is CASSLDLRFGNSPLHF.

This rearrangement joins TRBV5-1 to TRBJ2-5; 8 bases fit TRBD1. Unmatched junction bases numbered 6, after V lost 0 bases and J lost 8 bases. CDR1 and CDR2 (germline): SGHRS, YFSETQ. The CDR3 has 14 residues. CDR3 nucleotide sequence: TGCGCCAGCAGCTTGGGGACAGGGCAGGCAACCCAGTACTTC. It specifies CASSLGTGQATQYF.

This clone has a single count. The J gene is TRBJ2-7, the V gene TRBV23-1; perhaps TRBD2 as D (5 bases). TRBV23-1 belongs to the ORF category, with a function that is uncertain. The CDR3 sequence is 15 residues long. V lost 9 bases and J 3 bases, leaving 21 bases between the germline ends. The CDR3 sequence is CARRRPRLGLYEQYF. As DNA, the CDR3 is TGCGCCAGACGACGACCTCGGCTTGGACTCTACGAGCAGTACTTC.

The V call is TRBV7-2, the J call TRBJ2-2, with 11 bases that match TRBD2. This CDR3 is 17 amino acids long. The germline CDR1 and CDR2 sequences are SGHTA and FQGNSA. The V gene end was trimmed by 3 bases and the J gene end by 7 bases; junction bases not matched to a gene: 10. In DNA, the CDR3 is TGTGCCAGCAGCTTCAAGAAACTAGCGGGAGCCTTCGGGGAGCTGTTTTTT. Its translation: CASSFKKLAGAFGELFF.

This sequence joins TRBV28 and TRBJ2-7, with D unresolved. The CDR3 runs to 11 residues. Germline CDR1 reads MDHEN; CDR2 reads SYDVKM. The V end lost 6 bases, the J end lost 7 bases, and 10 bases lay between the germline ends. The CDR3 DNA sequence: TGTGCCAGCAGCCGGCGGTGGGAGCAGTACTTC. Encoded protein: CASSRRWEQYF.

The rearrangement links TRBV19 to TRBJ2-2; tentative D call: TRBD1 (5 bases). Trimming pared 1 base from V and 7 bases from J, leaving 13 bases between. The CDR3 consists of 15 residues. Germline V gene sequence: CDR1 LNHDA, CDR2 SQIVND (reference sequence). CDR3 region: CASSIVQGAGGELFF. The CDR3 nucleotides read TGTGCCAGTAGTATAGTGCAAGGGGCCGGCGGGGAGCTGTTTTTT.